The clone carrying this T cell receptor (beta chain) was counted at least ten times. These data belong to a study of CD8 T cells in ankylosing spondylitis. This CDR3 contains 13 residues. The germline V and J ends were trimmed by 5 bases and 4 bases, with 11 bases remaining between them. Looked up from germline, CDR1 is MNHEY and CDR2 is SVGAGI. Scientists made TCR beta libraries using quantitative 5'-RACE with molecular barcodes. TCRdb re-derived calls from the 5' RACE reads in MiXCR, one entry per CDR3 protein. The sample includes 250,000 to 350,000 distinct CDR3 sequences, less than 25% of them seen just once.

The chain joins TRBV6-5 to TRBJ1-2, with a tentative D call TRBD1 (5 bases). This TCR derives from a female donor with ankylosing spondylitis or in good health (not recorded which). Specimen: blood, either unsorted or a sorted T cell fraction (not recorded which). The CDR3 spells CASSLDRSYGYTF. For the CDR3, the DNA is TGTGCCAGCAGTCTAGACAGATCCTATGGCTACACCTTC.